A selection of T cell receptor beta chains follows, all from one sample in a study of Graves' ophthalmopathy and Graves' hyperthyroidism. TCRdb used MiXCR to reprocess the multiplex PCR reads, holding one entry per CDR3 protein. The repertoire includes hundreds of thousands of distinct CDR3 sequences, roughly 21% of them detected once, and roughly 3.2% sits in the top ten. The specimen was peripheral blood. These receptors originate from a woman in her late teens or twenties with stable Graves' hyperthyroidism. CDR3s include the opening cysteine and the closing phenylalanine or tryptophan. The D gene is left open where the match is weak. Size values are once, few and many counts, or a class for expanded clones, and some rows have none.

clone size,D gene,J gene,V gene,CDR3 DNA,CDR3 protein
many,-,TRBJ1-6,TRBV27,TGTGCCACGCGGCAGTCCAATAATTCACCCCTCCACTTT,CATRQSNNSPLHF
many,TRBD2,TRBJ2-3,TRBV24-1,TGTGCCACCAGTGGAGTTTCTAGCGGGAGATCCACAGATACGCAGTATTTT,CATSGVSSGRSTDTQYF
-,-,TRBJ1-2,TRBV28,TGTGCCAGCAGTTTAAATCGGTACAACTATGGCTACACCTTC,CASSLNRYNYGYTF
-,-,TRBJ1-1,TRBV19,TGTGCCAGGACTGGGGGTGACACTGAAGCTTTCTTT,CARTGGDTEAFF
many,-,TRBJ1-1,TRBV6-1,TGTGCCAGCAGTGAAGCCGTTCGGAGGCGCACTGGTGAAGCTTTCTTT,CASSEAVRRRTGEAFF
-,-,TRBJ1-6,TRBV7-2,TGTGCCAGCAGCTCGGAGGGGCAGGTAGGGTCACCCCTCCACTTT,CASSSEGQVGSPLHF
few,-,TRBJ1-5,TRBV27,TGTGCCAGCAGTTTATCGTGGGGGGCGGGTCAGCCCCAGCATTTT,CASSLSWGAGQPQHF
-,TRBD1,TRBJ1-6,TRBV2,TGTGCCAGCAGTGTTACAGGGGGCCTCTACTATAATTCACCCCTCCACTTT,CASSVTGGLYYNSPLHF
many,TRBD1,TRBJ2-7,TRBV14,TGTGCCAGCAGGCAGACCGGGACAGGGTGGGAGCAGTACTTC,CASRQTGTGWEQYF
many,-,TRBJ1-1,TRBV6-1,TGTGCCAGCGGGCTGTTGAACACTGAAGCTTTCTTT,CASGLLNTEAFF
-,-,TRBJ2-2,TRBV2,TGTGCCAGCACGACCATCACCGGGGAGCTGTTTTTT,CASTTITGELFF
many,-,TRBJ1-5,TRBV29-1,TGCAGCCACTCTTCCGGGAGGAATCAGCCCCAGCATTTT,CSHSSGRNQPQHF
-,-,TRBJ1-6,TRBV30,TGTGCCTGGAGTCCGGGACTTAATTCACCCCTCCACTTT,CAWSPGLNSPLHF
-,-,TRBJ2-2,TRBV12-5,TGTGCTAGTGGTTTGGTACGGGGACAGTTCCACCGGGAGCTGTTGTTT,CASGLVRGQFHRELLF
-,TRBD2,TRBJ2-2,TRBV12-3/TRBV12-4,TGTGCCAGCAGTGGGACTAGCGGGGGAGCCTCGAACACCGGGGAGCTGTTTTTT,CASSGTSGGASNTGELFF
-,-,TRBJ2-7,TRBV19,TGTGCCAGTACCAAGACAGGGAGGACGTTCTACGAGCAGTACTTC,CASTKTGRTFYEQYF
many,-,TRBJ1-2,TRBV2,TGTGCCAGCACTTTGGTGGGGCATGGCTACACCTTC,CASTLVGHGYTF
-,-,TRBJ2-2,TRBV5-1,TGCGCCAGCAGCTTCCAGAGGACGAACACCGGGGAGCTGTTTTTT,CASSFQRTNTGELFF
-,-,TRBJ2-3,TRBV11-2,TGTGCCAGCAGCTCCATTAGGGCGGTTAGCACAGATACGCAGTATTTT,CASSSIRAVSTDTQYF
many,TRBD1,TRBJ1-5,TRBV28,TGTGCCAGCAACCATTTCCAGGGGGTCAATCAGCCCCAGCATTTT,CASNHFQGVNQPQHF
-,-,TRBJ2-7,TRBV4-3,TGCGCCAGCAGCCAAGCTTCTGCGGCCTACGAGCAGTACTTC,CASSQASAAYEQYF
many,TRBD1,TRBJ1-5,TRBV10-1,TGCGCCAGCCGGACAGGGGTAAGCAATCAGCCCCAGCATTTT,CASRTGVSNQPQHF
-,-,TRBJ1-2,TRBV29-1,TGCAGCGTGATAGCAAAGGCGTTTCCATATGGCTACACCTTC,CSVIAKAFPYGYTF
many,TRBD1,TRBJ1-1,TRBV2,TGTGCCAGCAGTTTCGGACAGGGGGCGAACACTGAAGCTTTCTTT,CASSFGQGANTEAFF
many,TRBD2,TRBJ2-7,TRBV6-5,TGTGCCAGCAGTTACTCAGCTAGCGGGGGAACCACCTACGAGCAGTACTTC,CASSYSASGGTTYEQYF
-,-,TRBJ1-2,TRBV6-2/TRBV6-3,TGTGCCAGCAGTAAAGGACTGGGCTACACCTTC,CASSKGLGYTF
many,-,TRBJ2-7,TRBV28,TGTGCCAGCAGTTCCGGGACACCGAACGAGCAGTACTTC,CASSSGTPNEQYF
many,-,TRBJ1-5,TRBV20-1,TGCAGTGCTAGAGTTGGTAATAGCAATCAGCCCCAGCATTTT,CSARVGNSNQPQHF
-,TRBD1,TRBJ1-1,TRBV6-5,TGTGCCAGCAGATACGGGACAGGGGTAGGTGAAGCTTTCTTT,CASRYGTGVGEAFF
many,-,TRBJ1-1,TRBV6-2/TRBV6-3,TGTGCCAGCAGTTACATTAGGAGCACTGAAGCTTTCTTT,CASSYIRSTEAFF
-,-,TRBJ1-2,TRBV6-1,TGTGCCAGCAGTGAATTGGCCGCTTCATCTGGCTACACCTTC,CASSELAASSGYTF
many,-,TRBJ2-5,TRBV6-2/TRBV6-3,TGTGCCAGCAGTTACGTCGGGGAGACCCAGTACTTC,CASSYVGETQYF
-,TRBD1,TRBJ1-1,TRBV7-3,TGTGCCAGCAGCTTAAGTTCGGCAGGGGGCCAAAACACTGAAGCTTTCTTT,CASSLSSAGGQNTEAFF
many,-,TRBJ2-7,TRBV6-8,TGTGCCCCTGAACTCGAGCAGTACTTC,CAPELEQYF
many,-,TRBJ2-4,TRBV10-2,TGCGCCAGCAGTGCTCGACTAGCCAAAAACATTCAGTACTTC,CASSARLAKNIQYF
many,TRBD2,TRBJ2-1,TRBV20-1,TGCAGTGCCGCCGGGACTAGCGGGATCAATGAGCAGTTCTTC,CSAAGTSGINEQFF
-,-,TRBJ1-2,TRBV5-6,TGTGCCAGCAGCCGGAGATCGCCCTATGGCTACACCTTC,CASSRRSPYGYTF
many,-,TRBJ2-7,TRBV29-1,TGCAGCGTTGCGGTTTCAGGCTACGAGCAGTACTTC,CSVAVSGYEQYF
many,-,TRBJ2-2,TRBV28,TGTGCCAGCACGGTTGGCACCGGGGAGCTGTTTTTT,CASTVGTGELFF
many,-,TRBJ2-7,TRBV6-2/TRBV6-3,TGTGCCAGCAGTTACTCGGAAGCCTCCTACGAGCAGTACTTC,CASSYSEASYEQYF
few,TRBD1,TRBJ1-2,TRBV28,TGTGCCAGCAGTCCTGCTAGGGGGCAAACCTTC,CASSPARGQTF